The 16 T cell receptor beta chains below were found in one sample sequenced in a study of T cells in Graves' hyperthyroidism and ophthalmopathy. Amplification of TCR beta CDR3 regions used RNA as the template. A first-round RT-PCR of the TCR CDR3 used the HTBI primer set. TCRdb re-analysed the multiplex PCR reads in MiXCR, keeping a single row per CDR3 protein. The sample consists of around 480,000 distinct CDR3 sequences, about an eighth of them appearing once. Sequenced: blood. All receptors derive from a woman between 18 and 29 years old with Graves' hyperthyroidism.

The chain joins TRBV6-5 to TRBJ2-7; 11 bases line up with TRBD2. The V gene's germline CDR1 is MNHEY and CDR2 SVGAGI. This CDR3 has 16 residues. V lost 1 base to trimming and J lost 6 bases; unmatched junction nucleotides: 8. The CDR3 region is CASSYLLAGVVGEQYF. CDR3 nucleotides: TGTGCCAGCAGTTACTTACTAGCGGGAGTGGTAGGCGAGCAGTACTTC.

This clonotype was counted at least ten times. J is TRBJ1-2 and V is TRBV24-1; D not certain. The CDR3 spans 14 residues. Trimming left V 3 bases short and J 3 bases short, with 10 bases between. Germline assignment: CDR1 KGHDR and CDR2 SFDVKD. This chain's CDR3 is CATSDEADHYGYTF. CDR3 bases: TGTGCCACCAGTGATGAGGCGGACCACTATGGCTACACCTTC.

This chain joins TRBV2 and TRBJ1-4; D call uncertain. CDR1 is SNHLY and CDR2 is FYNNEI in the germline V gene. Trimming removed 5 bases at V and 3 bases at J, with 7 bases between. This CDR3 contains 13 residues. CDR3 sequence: CASSLLPNEKLFF. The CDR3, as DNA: TGTGCCAGCAGTTTACTCCCTAATGAAAAACTGTTTTTT. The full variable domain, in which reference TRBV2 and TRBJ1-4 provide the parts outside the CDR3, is EPEVTQTPSHQVTQMGQEVILRCVPISNHLYFYWYRQILGQKVEFLVSFYNNEISEKSEIFDDQFSVERPDGSNFTLKIRSTKLEDSAMYFCASSLLPNEKLFFGSGTQLSVL.

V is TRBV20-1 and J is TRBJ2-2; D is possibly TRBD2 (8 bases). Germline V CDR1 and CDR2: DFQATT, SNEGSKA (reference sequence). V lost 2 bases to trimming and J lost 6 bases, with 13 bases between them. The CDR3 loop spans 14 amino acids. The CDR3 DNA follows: TGCAGTGCTAGATCAGGGGGACTAGCCGGGGAGCTGTTTTTT. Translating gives CSARSGGLAGELFF.

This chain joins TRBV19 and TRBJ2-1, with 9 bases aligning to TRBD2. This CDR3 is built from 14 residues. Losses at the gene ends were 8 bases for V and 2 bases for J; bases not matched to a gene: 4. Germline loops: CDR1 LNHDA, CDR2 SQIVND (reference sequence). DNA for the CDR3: TGTGCCAGTGCGGGGGGGGGGACCTACAATGAGCAGTTCTTC. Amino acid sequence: CASAGGGTYNEQFF.

CDR3 nucleotide sequence: TGTGCCTGGAACCCACGGGCTGGAAACACCATATATTTT. It yields the protein CAWNPRAGNTIYF. The rearrangement links TRBV30 to TRBJ1-3, with D hard to call. The CDR3 totals 13 residues. The germline V gene encodes CDR1 GTSNPN and CDR2 SVGIG (reference sequence). V gave up 4 bases and J gave up 2 bases, with 9 bases separating them.

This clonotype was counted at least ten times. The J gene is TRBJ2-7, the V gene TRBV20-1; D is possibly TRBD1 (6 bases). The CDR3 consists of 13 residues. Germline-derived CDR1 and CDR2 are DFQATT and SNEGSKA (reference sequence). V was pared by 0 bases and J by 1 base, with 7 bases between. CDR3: CSARDQGSYEQYV. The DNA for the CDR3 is TGCAGTGCTAGAGATCAGGGGTCCTACGAGCAGTACGTC.

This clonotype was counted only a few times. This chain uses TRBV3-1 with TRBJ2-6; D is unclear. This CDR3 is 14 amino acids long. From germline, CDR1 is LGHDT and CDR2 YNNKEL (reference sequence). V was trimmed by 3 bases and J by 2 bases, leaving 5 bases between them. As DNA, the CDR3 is TGTGCCAGCAGCCAGCGCGCTGGGGCCAACGTCCTGACTTTC. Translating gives CASSQRAGANVLTF.

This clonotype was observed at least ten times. As DNA, the CDR3 is TGTGCCATCAATAGCGGGAGGGCCTCAGATACGCAGTATTTT. Translated: CAINSGRASDTQYF. The chain links TRBV10-3 to TRBJ2-3, with 11 bases lining up with TRBD2. J gave up 4 bases and V 7 bases, and 4 bases lay outside the gene matches. Germline loops: CDR1 ENHRY, CDR2 SYGVKD. The CDR3 contains 14 residues.

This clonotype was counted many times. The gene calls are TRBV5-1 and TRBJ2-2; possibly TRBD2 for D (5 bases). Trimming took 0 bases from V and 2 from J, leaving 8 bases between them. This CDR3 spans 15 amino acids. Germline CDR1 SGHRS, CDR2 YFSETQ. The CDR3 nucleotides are TGCGCCAGCAGCTTGGCCGGGGTCAACACCGGGGAGCTGTTTTTT. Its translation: CASSLAGVNTGELFF.

The CDR3 DNA reads as TGTGCCACCAGTGAACCCCCGGGACTAGGGGGATTAGACCCTTGGCCTGAGCAGTTCTTC. Translated: CATSEPPGLGGLDPWPEQFF. The chain carries TRBV24-1 and TRBJ2-1; 8 bases align to TRBD2. The ends lost 4 bases at V and 9 bases at J; junction bases unmatched: 25. The germline gives CDR1 KGHDR, CDR2 SFDVKD. The CDR3 consists of 20 residues.

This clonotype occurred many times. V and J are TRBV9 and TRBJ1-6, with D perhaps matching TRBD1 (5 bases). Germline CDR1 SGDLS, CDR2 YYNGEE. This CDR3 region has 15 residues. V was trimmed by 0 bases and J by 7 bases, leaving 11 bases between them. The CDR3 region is CASSVAGQGNSPLHF. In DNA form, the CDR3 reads TGTGCCAGCAGCGTAGCAGGACAAGGGAATTCACCCCTCCACTTT.

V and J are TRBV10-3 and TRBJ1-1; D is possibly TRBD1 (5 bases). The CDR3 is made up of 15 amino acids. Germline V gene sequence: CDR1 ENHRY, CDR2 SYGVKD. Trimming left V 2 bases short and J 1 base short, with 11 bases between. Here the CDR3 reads CAISEMGTRNTEAFF. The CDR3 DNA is TGTGCCATCAGTGAGATGGGGACTCGGAACACTGAAGCTTTCTTT.

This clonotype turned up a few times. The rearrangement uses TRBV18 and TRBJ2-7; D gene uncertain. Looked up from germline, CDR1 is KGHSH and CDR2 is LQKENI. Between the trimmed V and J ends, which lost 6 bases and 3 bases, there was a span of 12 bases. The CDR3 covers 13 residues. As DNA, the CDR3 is TGTGCCAGCTCTACAGATCAGAGCTACGAGCAGTACTTC. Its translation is CASSTDQSYEQYF.

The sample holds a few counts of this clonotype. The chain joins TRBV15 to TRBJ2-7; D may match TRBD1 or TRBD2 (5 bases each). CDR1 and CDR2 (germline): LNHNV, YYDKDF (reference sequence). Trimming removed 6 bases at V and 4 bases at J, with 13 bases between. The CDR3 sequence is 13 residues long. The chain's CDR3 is CATRRDRRYEQYF. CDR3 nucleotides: TGTGCCACCAGACGGGACCGGAGATACGAGCAGTACTTC.

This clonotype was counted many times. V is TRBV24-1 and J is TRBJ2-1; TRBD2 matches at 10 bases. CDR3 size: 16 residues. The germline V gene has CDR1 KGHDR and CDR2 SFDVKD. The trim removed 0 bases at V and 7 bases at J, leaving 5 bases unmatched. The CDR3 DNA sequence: TGTGCCACCAGTGATTTGGGACTAGCGGACGAAAATGAGCAGTTCTTC. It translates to CATSDLGLADENEQFF.